This paragraph reports one TCR beta chain. The target antigen is unknown. The data were obtained in a study of blood T cells in healthy people across ages. Study outcomes and limitations: When set beside aged donors, long-lived donors presented more naive CD4+ cells and higher diversity.

Next came a second PCR, run for about 6 to 11 cycles, which used a sample-barcoded 5' primer along with a J-beta primer mix. TCRdb reprocessed the 5' RACE reads via MiXCR and lists one record per CDR3 protein. The sample has some 860,000 distinct CDR3 sequences, roughly three fifths seen once. The sequence came from a middle-aged man in good health. Sample: blood.

The CDR3 loop is CASSSPRPDTQYF. The CDR3 DNA sequence: TGTGCCAGCAGCTCCCCTAGACCAGATACGCAGTATTTT. The chain uses TRBV7-2 and TRBJ2-3; D unclear. The germline V gene encodes CDR1 SGHTA and CDR2 FQGNSA. V was pared by 4 bases and J by 4 bases, with 9 bases between. The CDR3 has 13 amino acids. Based on the CDR3 plus reference TRBV7-2 and TRBJ2-3, the full variable domain is GAGVSQSPSNKVTEKGKDVELRCDPISGHTALYWYRQSLGQGLEFLIYFQGNSAPDKSGLPSDRFSAERTGGSVSTLTIQRTQQEDSAVYLCASSSPRPDTQYFGPGTRLTVL.